This T cell receptor (beta chain) was profiled in a study of CD8 T cells in Susac syndrome. RNA was extracted with the RNeasy kit, and a quantity of roughly 0.5 to 1 ug was reverse transcribed using random hexamers. Amplification of TCR beta CDR3 spanned 54 Vbeta and 13 Jbeta via immunoSEQ multiplex PCR. TCRdb processed the immunoSEQ multiplex PCR reads anew with MiXCR; each CDR3 protein has one entry. The sample has about 140,000 distinct CDR3 sequences, 85% to 95% seen once. The source is a human donor with multiple sclerosis. Sequenced sample: CD4+ T cells from PBMCs.

CDR3: CASSKVPGRYEQYF. In DNA, the CDR3 is TGTGCCAGCAGCAAAGTACCAGGGAGGTACGAGCAGTACTTC. J is TRBJ2-7 and V is TRBV21-1; the table's D call, TRBD2, has no DNA check behind it. TRBV21-1 constitutes a pseudogene. The CDR3 is 14 amino acids.